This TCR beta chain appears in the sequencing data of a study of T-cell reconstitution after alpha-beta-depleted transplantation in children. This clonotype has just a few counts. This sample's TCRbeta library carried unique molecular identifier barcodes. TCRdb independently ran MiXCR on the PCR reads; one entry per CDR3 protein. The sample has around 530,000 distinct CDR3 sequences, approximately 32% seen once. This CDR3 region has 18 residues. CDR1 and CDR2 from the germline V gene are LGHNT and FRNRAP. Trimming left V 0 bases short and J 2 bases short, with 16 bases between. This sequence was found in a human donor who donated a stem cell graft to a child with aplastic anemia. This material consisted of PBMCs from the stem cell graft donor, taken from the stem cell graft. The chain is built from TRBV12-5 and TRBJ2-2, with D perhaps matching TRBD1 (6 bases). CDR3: CASGLVPTGQLNTGELFF. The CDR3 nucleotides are TGTGCTAGTGGTTTGGTACCAACCGGACAGCTTAACACCGGGGAGCTGTTTTTT. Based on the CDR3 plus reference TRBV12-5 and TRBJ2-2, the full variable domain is DARVTQTPRHKVTEMGQEVTMRCQPILGHNTVFWYRQTMMQGLELLAYFRNRAPLDDSGMPKDRFSAEMPDATLATLKIQPSEPRDSAVYFCASGLVPTGQLNTGELFFGEGSRLTVL.